Reported below is one TCR beta chain. Its antigen is not identified. This record belongs to a study of CD8+ T cells in alopecia areata. Turning to the study itself: Tofacitinib therapy lasting 6 to 18 months was followed by 6 months off drug. Whole-study results and caveats: Mice showed TCR sharing more clearly than patients did, possibly owing to HLA. Lesional tissue from the scalp (especially in alopecia totalis/universalis) showed higher clonality than normal scalp.

The length of the CDR3 is 12 residues. Trimming pared 8 bases from V and 1 base from J, leaving 10 bases between. From germline, CDR1 is SGHRS and CDR2 YFSETQ. Sequencing used cDNA as its template, made by extracting RNA and reverse transcribing it. Clones were read by immunoSEQ multiplex PCR, and TCRdb kept only the in-frame ones, dropping some. The repertoire includes some 170,000 clones, 50% to 65% of them detected once, and approximately 10% sits in the top ten. Treatment reported: oral pan-JAK inhibitor, 5-10 mg twice daily. Lesional scalp tissue (obtained by punch biopsy) and peripheral blood were collected from alopecia areata patients.

This clonotype was obtained from a human donor with alopecia areata. V is TRBV5-1 and J is TRBJ2-7, with a tentative D call TRBD1 (5 bases). The specimen comprised CD8+ T cells sorted from blood, sampled at week 24, from a patient treated with tofacitinib. Written as DNA, the CDR3 is TGCGCCAGTGCCGACAGTTCCTACGAGCAGTACTTC. It encodes CASADSSYEQYF.